This TCR beta chain was documented in a study of identifying expanded T cells in peripheral blood. Trimming removed 4 bases from V and 7 bases from J; junction bases left unmatched: 4. CDR3 length: 14 residues. The germline CDR1 and CDR2 sequences are SGHNT and YENEEA. No infections or other immune events were documented during collection. The table lists this clone with a few counts. The repertoire was sequenced with immunoSEQ multiplex PCR; TCRdb's copy has only in-frame clones and lacks some. The data contain approximately 140,000 clones, approximately 86% of them singletons. Material for sequencing was blood. This sequence was found in a person aged 18 to 70 in good health. This chain connects TRBV11-3 to TRBJ1-6; 7 bases align to TRBD1. This CDR3 is CASSSRQGNSPLHF. The CDR3 bases are TGTGCCAGCAGCTCTCGACAGGGAAATTCACCCCTCCACTTT.